These 13 T cell receptor beta chains share one sample of origin, sequenced in a study of OX40 agonist ivuxolimab in advanced cancers. TCRdb's table, derived via immunoSEQ multiplex PCR, lists solely in-frame clones and lacks some. The repertoire holds around 9,800 clones, 70% to 80% seen once, with approximately 36% in the top ten. Sequenced material: CD4+ or CD8+ T cells sorted from blood, taken in a trial of the OX40 agonist ivuxolimab. The receptors shown here come from an adult with an advanced solid tumor such as melanoma, head and neck, liver or kidney cancer.

The J gene is TRBJ2-5, the V gene TRBV7-8; D is uncertain. This CDR3 is 13 amino acids long. V lost 2 bases to trimming and J lost 5 bases, with 9 bases between them. Germline V gene lookup returns CDR1 SGHVS and CDR2 FQNEAQ. The CDR3 spells CASSLFRWETQYF. DNA of the CDR3: TGTGCCAGCAGCTTATTCCGGTGGGAGACCCAGTACTTC.

This clone is a singleton in its sample. This chain uses TRBV4-3 with TRBJ2-1; 8 bases match TRBD2. The CDR3 extends over 16 amino acids. Germline CDR1 is LGHNA and CDR2 is YSLEER. V lost 0 bases, J lost 6 bases, and 7 bases stayed unmatched. CDR3 in amino acids: CASSQEGAGALNEQFF. In DNA, the CDR3 is TGCGCCAGCAGCCAAGAAGGAGCGGGAGCCCTCAATGAGCAGTTCTTC.

This clone was seen just once. Other DNA sequences from this sample encode an identical CDR3 as well. V and J are TRBV28 and TRBJ1-3; D ambiguous. The CDR3 loop spans 15 amino acids. V was pared by 2 bases and J by 0 bases, with 8 bases between. Germline values: CDR1 MDHEN, CDR2 SYDVKM. CDR3: CASSLGLNSGNTIYF. CDR3 bases: TGTGCCAGCAGTTTAGGGCTGAACTCTGGAAACACCATATATTTT.

The V gene is TRBV19, the J gene TRBJ2-7; 8 bases match TRBD1. This CDR3 has 14 residues. V lost 4 bases to trimming and J lost 2 bases; unmatched junction nucleotides: 4. CDR1 and CDR2 (germline): LNHDA, SQIVND (reference sequence). The CDR3 reads CASSTSGGTYEQYF. The CDR3 coding sequence is TGTGCCAGTAGTACTTCAGGGGGCACCTACGAGCAGTACTTC.

V usage is TRBV19 and J usage is TRBJ2-1, with D maybe TRBD1 (5 bases). Trimming removed 2 bases at V and 9 bases at J, with 8 bases between. The CDR3 is 12 amino acids. Germline CDR1 and CDR2: LNHDA and SQIVND (reference sequence). The CDR3 DNA is TGTGCCAGTAGTATAAACAGGATTGAGCAGTTCTTC. Protein: CASSINRIEQFF.

DNA for the CDR3: TGTGCCAGCAGTTACTCGTCAACCGACGGGGAGCTGTTTTTT. This gives the protein CASSYSSTDGELFF. V gene TRBV27 combines with J gene TRBJ2-2; D remains ambiguous. Trimming took 4 bases from V and 7 from J, leaving 13 bases between them. The CDR3 has 14 amino acids. The germline V gene encodes CDR1 MNHEY and CDR2 SMNVEV (reference sequence).

About this clone: Only one base separates this from a far larger clonotype, so it likely reflects a read error. The chain joins TRBV6-1 to TRBJ1-1; D is undetermined. V lost 0 bases and J 1 base, leaving 9 bases between the germline ends. The CDR3 covers 15 residues. Germline V gene sequence: CDR1 MNHNS, CDR2 SASEGT. CDR3 coding DNA: TGTGCCAGCAGTGAAGCGTCCGTGGGGAACACTGAAGCTTTCTTT. Protein sequence: CASSEASVGNTEAFF.

The chain is built from TRBV7-9 and TRBJ1-5, with no clear D. The CDR3 spans 13 residues. Trimming took off 1 base at V and 4 bases at J, with 5 bases between the two ends. Germline CDR1 and CDR2: SEHNR and FQNEAQ (reference sequence). CDR3 nucleotides: TGTGCCAGCAGCTTAGACAGAAATCAGCCCCAGCATTTT. Amino acids: CASSLDRNQPQHF.

This clone rates as medium-sized. This sequence joins TRBV19 and TRBJ1-1; D remains unclear. From germline, CDR1 is LNHDA and CDR2 SQIVND (reference sequence). V was cut by 5 bases and J by 7 bases, with 11 bases left in between. The CDR3 sequence is 12 residues long. CDR3 protein: CASSLDYIEAFF. Here the CDR3 DNA reads TGTGCCAGTAGTCTCGATTACATTGAAGCTTTCTTT.

The chain joins TRBV9 to TRBJ2-3; 13 nucleotides match TRBD2. CDR3 length: 16 residues. CDR1 is SGDLS, CDR2 YYNGEE, per germline. The junction had 3 bases not matched to a gene; V was cut back by 3 bases and J by 2 bases. The CDR3 DNA follows: TGTGCCAGCAGCGGCGGGACTAGCGGGAACACAGATACGCAGTATTTT. It specifies CASSGGTSGNTDTQYF. Full variable domain (remainder filled in from reference TRBV9 and TRBJ2-3): DSGVTQTPKHLITATGQRVTLRCSPRSGDLSVYWYQQSLDQGLQFLIQYYNGEERAKGNILERFSAQQFPDLHSELNLSSLELGDSALYFCASSGGTSGNTDTQYFGPGTRLTVL.

The chain joins TRBV30 to TRBJ1-5; 10 bases line up with TRBD1. The CDR3 contains 15 residues. CDR1 and CDR2 (germline): GTSNPN, SVGIG (reference sequence). V dropped 4 bases and J dropped 6; count of bases not matched to a gene: 9. CDR3 sequence: CAWIAPGQGSQPQHF. The CDR3 nucleotides are TGTGCCTGGATTGCCCCGGGACAGGGGAGTCAGCCCCAGCATTTT.

The genes are TRBV19 and TRBJ2-7; D is undetermined. Trimming pared 1 base from V and 5 bases from J, leaving 9 bases between. The CDR3 length is 13 residues. Germline CDR1 and CDR2: LNHDA and SQIVND (reference sequence). The CDR3 sequence is CASSIVPGDEQYF. The DNA of the CDR3 is TGTGCCAGTAGTATAGTGCCCGGAGACGAGCAGTACTTC.

The chain employs TRBV5-6 and TRBJ1-1; possibly TRBD1 for D (6 bases). The CDR3 has 15 residues. From germline, CDR1 is SGHDT and CDR2 YYEEEE. V dropped 4 bases and J dropped 1 base, with 14 bases sitting between them. The CDR3 DNA reads TGTGCCAGCAGCCTGGGGGGGGCGTGGAACACTGAAGCTTTCTTT. Amino acids: CASSLGGAWNTEAFF.